Listed below are T cell receptor beta chains from one sample, sequenced in a study of T cells in Graves' hyperthyroidism and ophthalmopathy. Via MiXCR, TCRdb re-called the multiplex PCR reads, giving one row per CDR3 protein. The data contain 300,000 to 350,000 distinct CDR3 sequences, 16% of them seen just once; the ten biggest clones take up roughly a third. The specimen was blood. All receptors derive from a man between 25 and 39 years old with Graves' hyperthyroidism. The CDR3 runs from the conserved cysteine through the conserved F or W. Fields, in order: D gene, V gene, clone size, CDR3 length, J gene, CDR3 protein, CDR3 DNA. D genes are given only for firm matches. A row's size may be missing; if present it is once, few, many or a size class.

-	TRBV12-3/TRBV12-4	-	13	TRBJ2-1	CASSLLTRGFQFF	TGTGCCAGCAGTTTATTAACCAGGGGATTTCAGTTCTTC
-	TRBV28	-	14	TRBJ2-1	CASSALAVEDEQFF	TGTGCCAGCAGTGCACTAGCCGTTGAGGATGAGCAGTTCTTC
-	TRBV12-3/TRBV12-4	many	12	TRBJ1-1	CASSLAEAEAFF	TGTGCCAGCAGTTTAGCGGAGGCTGAAGCTTTCTTT
TRBD1	TRBV7-6	few	15	TRBJ2-7	CASRGFVRGHYEQYF	TGTGCCAGCAGGGGGTTCGTTAGGGGGCATTACGAGCAGTACTTC
-	TRBV7-9	-	13	TRBJ2-5	CASSGRNGETQYF	TGTGCCAGCAGCGGGAGGAACGGGGAGACCCAGTACTTC
-	TRBV12-3/TRBV12-4	few	15	TRBJ1-5	CASSLWQGSNQPQHF	TGTGCCAGCAGCCTCTGGCAGGGAAGCAATCAGCCCCAGCATTTT
-	TRBV20-1	-	12	TRBJ1-1	CSARVPPTEAFF	TGCAGTGCTAGGGTCCCTCCCACTGAAGCTTTCTTT
-	TRBV19	-	14	TRBJ1-2	CASSKSARDYGYTF	TGTGCCAGTAGTAAATCAGCGCGAGACTATGGCTACACCTTC
TRBD1	TRBV11-2	many	14	TRBJ1-2	CASSTTGGTYGYTF	TGTGCCAGCAGCACGACAGGGGGGACATATGGCTACACCTTC
TRBD2	TRBV11-3	few	17	TRBJ2-1	CASSRLREGPLDNEQFF	TGTGCCAGCAGCCGTCTACGGGAGGGCCCCTTGGACAATGAGCAGTTCTTC
-	TRBV27	-	14	TRBJ1-3	CASSLSIGGNTIYF	TGTGCCAGCAGTTTATCGATTGGGGGAAACACCATATATTTT
TRBD1	TRBV28	many	15	TRBJ1-1	CASSPYRGSYTEAFF	TGTGCCAGCAGTCCATACAGGGGTTCCTACACTGAAGCTTTCTTT
TRBD1	TRBV14	many	15	TRBJ2-5	CASSQWTGGRETQYF	TGTGCCAGCAGCCAATGGACAGGGGGTCGGGAGACCCAGTACTTC
TRBD1	TRBV15	-	13	TRBJ1-1	CATSETGFTEAFF	TGTGCCACCAGCGAGACAGGGTTCACTGAAGCTTTCTTT